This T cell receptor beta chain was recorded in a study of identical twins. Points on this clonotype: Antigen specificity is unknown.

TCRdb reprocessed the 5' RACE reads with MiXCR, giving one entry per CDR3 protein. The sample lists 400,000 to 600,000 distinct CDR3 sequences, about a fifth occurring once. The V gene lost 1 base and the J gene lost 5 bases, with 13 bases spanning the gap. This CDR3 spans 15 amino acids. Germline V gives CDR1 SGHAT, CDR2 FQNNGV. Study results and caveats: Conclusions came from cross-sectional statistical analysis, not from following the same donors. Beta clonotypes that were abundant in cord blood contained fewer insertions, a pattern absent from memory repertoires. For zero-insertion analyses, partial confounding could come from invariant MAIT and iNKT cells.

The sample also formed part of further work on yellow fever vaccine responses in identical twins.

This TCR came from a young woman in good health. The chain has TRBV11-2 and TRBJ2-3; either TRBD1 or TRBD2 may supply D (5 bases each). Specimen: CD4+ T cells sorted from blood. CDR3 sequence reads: CASSLGGTGRDTQYF. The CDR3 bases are TGTGCCAGCAGCTTAGGGGGGACCGGCCGAGATACGCAGTATTTT.